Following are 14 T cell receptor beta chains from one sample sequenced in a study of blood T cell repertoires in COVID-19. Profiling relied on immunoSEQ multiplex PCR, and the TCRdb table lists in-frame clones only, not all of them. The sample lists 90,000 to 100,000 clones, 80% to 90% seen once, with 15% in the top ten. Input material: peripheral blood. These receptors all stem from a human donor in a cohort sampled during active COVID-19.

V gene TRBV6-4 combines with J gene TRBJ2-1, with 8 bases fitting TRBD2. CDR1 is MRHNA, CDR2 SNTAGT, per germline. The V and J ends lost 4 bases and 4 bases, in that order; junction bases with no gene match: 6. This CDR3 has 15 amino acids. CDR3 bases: TGTGCCAGCAGTGCCAGCGGGAGTATGTACAATGAGCAGTTCTTC. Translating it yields CASSASGSMYNEQFF.

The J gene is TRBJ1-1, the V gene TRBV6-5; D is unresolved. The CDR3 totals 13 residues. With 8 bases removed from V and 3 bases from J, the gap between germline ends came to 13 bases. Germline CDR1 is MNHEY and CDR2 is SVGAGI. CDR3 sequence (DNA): TGTGCCAGCGCGAGAGGTTTTGACACTGAAGCTTTCTTT. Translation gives CASARGFDTEAFF.

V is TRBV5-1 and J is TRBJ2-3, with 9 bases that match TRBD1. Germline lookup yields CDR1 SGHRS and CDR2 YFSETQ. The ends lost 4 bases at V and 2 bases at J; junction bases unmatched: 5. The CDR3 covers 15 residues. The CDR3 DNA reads TGCGCCAGCAGCGTAGGGACAGGGCTCACAGATACGCAGTATTTT. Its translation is CASSVGTGLTDTQYF.

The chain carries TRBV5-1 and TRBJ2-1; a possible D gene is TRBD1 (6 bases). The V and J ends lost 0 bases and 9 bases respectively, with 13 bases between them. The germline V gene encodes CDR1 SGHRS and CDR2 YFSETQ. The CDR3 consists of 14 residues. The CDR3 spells CASSLGQERGEQFF. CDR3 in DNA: TGCGCCAGCAGCTTGGGACAGGAGAGGGGTGAGCAGTTCTTC.

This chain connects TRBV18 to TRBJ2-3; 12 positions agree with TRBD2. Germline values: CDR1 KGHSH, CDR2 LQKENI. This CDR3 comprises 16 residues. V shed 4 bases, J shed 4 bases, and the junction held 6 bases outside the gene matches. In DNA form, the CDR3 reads TGTGCCAGCTCACTTCGGACTAGCGGGGTGTCAGATACGCAGTATTTT. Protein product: CASSLRTSGVSDTQYF.

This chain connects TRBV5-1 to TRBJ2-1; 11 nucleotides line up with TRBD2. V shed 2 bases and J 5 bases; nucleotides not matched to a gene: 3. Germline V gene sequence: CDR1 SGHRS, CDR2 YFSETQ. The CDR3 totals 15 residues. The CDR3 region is CASSFLTSGNNEQFF. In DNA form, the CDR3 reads TGCGCCAGCAGCTTTTTGACTAGCGGGAACAATGAGCAGTTCTTC.

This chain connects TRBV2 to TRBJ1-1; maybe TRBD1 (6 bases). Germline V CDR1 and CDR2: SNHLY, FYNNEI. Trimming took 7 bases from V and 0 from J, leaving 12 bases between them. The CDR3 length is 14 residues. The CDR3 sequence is CASNIRGMNTEAFF. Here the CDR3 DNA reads TGTGCCAGCAATATAAGGGGGATGAACACTGAAGCTTTCTTT. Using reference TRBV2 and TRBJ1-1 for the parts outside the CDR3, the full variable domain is EPEVTQTPSHQVTQMGQEVILRCVPISNHLYFYWYRQILGQKVEFLVSFYNNEISEKSEIFDDQFSVERPDGSNFTLKIRSTKLEDSAMYFCASNIRGMNTEAFFGQGTRLTVV.

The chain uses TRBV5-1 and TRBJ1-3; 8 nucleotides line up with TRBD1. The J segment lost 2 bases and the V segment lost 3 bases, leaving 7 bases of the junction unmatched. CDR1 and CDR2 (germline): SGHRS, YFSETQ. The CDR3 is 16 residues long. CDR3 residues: CASSSRTGTAGNTIYF. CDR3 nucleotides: TGCGCCAGCAGCTCCCGGACAGGGACTGCTGGAAACACCATATATTTT.

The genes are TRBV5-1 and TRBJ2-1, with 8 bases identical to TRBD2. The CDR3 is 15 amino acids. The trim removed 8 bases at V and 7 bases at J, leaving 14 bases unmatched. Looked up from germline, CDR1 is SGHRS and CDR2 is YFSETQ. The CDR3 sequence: CASRAPSGGPNEQFF. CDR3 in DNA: TGCGCCAGTCGTGCCCCGTCGGGAGGGCCGAATGAGCAGTTCTTC.

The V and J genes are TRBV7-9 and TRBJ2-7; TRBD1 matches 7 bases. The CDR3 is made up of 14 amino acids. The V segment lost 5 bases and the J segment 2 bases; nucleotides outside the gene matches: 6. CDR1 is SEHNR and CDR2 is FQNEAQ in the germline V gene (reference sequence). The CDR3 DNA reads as TGTGCCAGCAGCCCTCGACAGGGAACCTACGAGCAGTACTTC. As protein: CASSPRQGTYEQYF.

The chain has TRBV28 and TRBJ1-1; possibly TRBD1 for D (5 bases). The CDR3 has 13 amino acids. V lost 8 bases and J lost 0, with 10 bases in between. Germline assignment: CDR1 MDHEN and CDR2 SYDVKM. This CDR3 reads CASSGVMNTEAFF. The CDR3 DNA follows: TGTGCCAGCTCGGGGGTCATGAACACTGAAGCTTTCTTT. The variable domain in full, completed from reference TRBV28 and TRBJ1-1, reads DVKVTQSSRYLVKRTGEKVFLECVQDMDHENMFWYRQDPGLGLRLIYFSYDVKMKEKGDIPEGYSVSREKKERFSLILESASTNQTSMYLCASSGVMNTEAFFGQGTRLTVV.

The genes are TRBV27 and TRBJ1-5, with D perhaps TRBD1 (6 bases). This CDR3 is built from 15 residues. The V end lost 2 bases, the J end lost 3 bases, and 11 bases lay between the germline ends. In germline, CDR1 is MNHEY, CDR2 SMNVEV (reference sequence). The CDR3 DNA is TGTGCCAGCAGTTTAGAGGCAGGGGTCAATCAGCCCCAGCATTTT. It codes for CASSLEAGVNQPQHF.

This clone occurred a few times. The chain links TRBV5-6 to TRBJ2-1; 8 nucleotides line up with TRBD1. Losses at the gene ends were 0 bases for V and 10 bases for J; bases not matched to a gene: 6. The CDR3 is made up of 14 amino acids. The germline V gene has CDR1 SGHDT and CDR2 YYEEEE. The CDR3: CASSLGSGGREQFF. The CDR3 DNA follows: TGTGCCAGCAGCTTGGGATCAGGGGGCAGGGAGCAGTTCTTC. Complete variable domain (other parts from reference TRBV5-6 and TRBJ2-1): DAGVTQSPTHLIKTRGQQVTLRCSPKSGHDTVSWYQQALGQGPQFIFQYYEEEERQRGNFPDRFSGHQFPNYSSELNVNALLLGDSALYLCASSLGSGGREQFFGPGTRLTVL.

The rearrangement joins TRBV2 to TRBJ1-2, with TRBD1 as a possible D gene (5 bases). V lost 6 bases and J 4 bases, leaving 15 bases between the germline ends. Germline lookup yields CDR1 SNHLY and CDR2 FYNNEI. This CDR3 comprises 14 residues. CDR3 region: CASRQDSRVYGYTF. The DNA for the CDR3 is TGTGCCAGCAGACAGGATAGTAGAGTCTATGGCTACACCTTC.